This TCR beta chain is from a study of preoperative IRX-2 immunotherapy in early breast cancer. As for treatment: preoperative locoregional IRX-2 cytokine immunotherapy. Samples came from a phase Ib trial of preoperative locoregional IRX-2 cytokine immunotherapy. V lost 4 bases to trimming and J lost 4 bases, with 13 bases between them. The CDR3 spans 14 residues. Profiled with immunoSEQ multiplex PCR; TCRdb holds only in-frame clones, not every one. The sample includes approximately 27,000 clones, roughly four fifths of them seen just once. This TCR was sampled from a human donor with breast cancer. The chain links TRBV6-7 to TRBJ1-1; D may be TRBD1 (5 bases). TRBV6-7 falls under the ORF class, with uncertain function. The sequencing used lymph node tissue, collected after IRX-2 immunotherapy. CDR3 region: CASSLLAGSTEAFF. As DNA, the CDR3 is TGTGCCAGCAGTTTACTTGCAGGGAGCACTGAAGCTTTCTTT.